Each of the 7 T cell receptor beta chains below was sequenced from the same sample in a study of Graves' ophthalmopathy and Graves' hyperthyroidism (dated by TCRdb to 2016 to 2019). TCRdb shows the sequencer as Illumina HiSeq 2000. For repertoire sequencing, TCR beta CDR3 regions were amplified from RNA transcripts. A first-round RT-PCR used HTBI primers with the Qiagen OneStep RT-PCR kit, followed by a second-round multiplex PCR, size selection and purification. The public reads were quality trimmed at Q25 with fastp and then assembled into clones with MiXCR by TCRdb, keeping productive beta chains. Each CDR3 protein gets just one entry, which takes the most common genes and DNA from the rows behind it. The sample table lists about 400,000 distinct CDR3 sequences, around a fifth of them with a count of one. The top ten clonotypes cover under 3% of the sample. The sample taken for sequencing was peripheral blood. The receptors shown here come from a young woman with stable Graves' hyperthyroidism. Donor details come from another sample of the same person, matched by shared clones.

The rearrangement links TRBV6-4 to TRBJ1-1; the D gene is possibly TRBD1 (5 bases). V lost 7 bases and J lost 6, with 9 bases in between. This CDR3 spans 11 amino acids. CDR1 MRHNA and CDR2 SNTAGT come from the germline V gene. The CDR3 here is CASMGEPEAFF. The CDR3 DNA follows: TGTGCCAGCATGGGGGAGCCTGAAGCTTTCTTT.

The sample holds many counts of this clonotype. The V gene is TRBV6-1, the J gene TRBJ2-7; 7 nucleotides line up with TRBD1. J was trimmed by 4 bases and V by 6 bases; bases with no gene match: 6. Germline V gives CDR1 MNHNS, CDR2 SASEGT. The CDR3 is 13 amino acids. CDR3 in DNA: TGTGCCAGCAGCCAGGGACAGTCTTACGAGCAGTACTTC. This translates into CASSQGQSYEQYF.

This clonotype was observed many times. The rearrangement links TRBV2 to TRBJ2-5; the D is unclear. This CDR3 comprises 12 residues. CDR1 and CDR2 (germline): SNHLY, FYNNEI. Deletions cut 7 bases from V and 1 base from J, with 7 bases between. The CDR3 loop is CASTNLQETQYF. DNA of the CDR3: TGTGCCAGCACGAACCTCCAAGAGACCCAGTACTTC.

This clonotype occurred many times. The chain links TRBV19 to TRBJ1-5, with D maybe TRBD1 (5 bases). Germline CDR1 is LNHDA and CDR2 is SQIVND (reference sequence). There are 16 residues in the CDR3. V dropped 4 bases and J dropped 2 bases, with 15 bases sitting between them. In DNA, the CDR3 is TGTGCCAGTAGTACCGGGACGGCGGGCGGCAATCAGCCCCAGCATTTT. This sequence encodes CASSTGTAGGNQPQHF.

In the case of this clonotype: The conserved phenylalanine or tryptophan normally closing the CDR3 is absent here, so this likely arose from a read error. This chain joins TRBV6-1 and TRBJ2-7; TRBD1 aligns across 10 bases. The CDR3 is 14 residues long. Trimming cost V 5 bases and J 4 bases; bases outside gene matches: 5. CDR1 MNHNS and CDR2 SASEGT come from the germline V gene. The chain's CDR3 is CASSPGQGEYEQYL. Written as DNA, the CDR3 is TGTGCCAGCAGTCCTGGACAGGGGGAATACGAGCAGTACCTC.

This clonotype showed up many times. This chain links TRBV10-1 with TRBJ1-1; maybe TRBD1 (5 bases). The CDR3 totals 15 residues. V shed 3 bases and J shed 2 bases, with 13 bases lying between them. Germline lookup yields CDR1 WNHNN and CDR2 SYGVQD (reference sequence). The CDR3 region has the DNA TGCGCCAGCAGTGAAGGGGACGGCCTTAACACTGAAGCTTTCTTT. This translates into CASSEGDGLNTEAFF.

This clonotype showed up many times. The rearrangement uses TRBV18 and TRBJ1-1; 7 nucleotides line up with TRBD1. The germline CDR1 and CDR2 sequences are KGHSH and LQKENI. CDR3 length equals 15 residues. With 3 bases clipped from V and 3 bases from J, the junction kept 7 bases outside the gene matches. The CDR3 nucleotides read TGTGCCAGCTCACCCCTACAGGGGTCGGACACTGAAGCTTTCTTT. Its protein product is CASSPLQGSDTEAFF.